This passage covers 27 T cell receptor beta chains from one sample sequenced in a study of cytomegalovirus exposure and HLA in healthy donors. The PCR used 60 Vbeta and 13 Jbeta primers. Profiled with immunoSEQ multiplex PCR; TCRdb holds only in-frame clones, not every one. This table holds some 160,000 clones, around four fifths found once. Sequences were obtained from PBMCs. The receptors originated from a male donor in good health and CMV-seronegative.

The chain has TRBV4-3 and TRBJ1-3; D is unresolved. Germline V lookup: CDR1 LGHNA, CDR2 YSLEER. The CDR3 covers 16 residues. V was cut by 4 bases and J by 3 bases, with 16 bases left in between. The DNA of the CDR3 is TGCGCCAGCAGCCTAGGACTGACGGGCGTTGGAAACACCATATATTTT. As protein: CASSLGLTGVGNTIYF.

V gene TRBV6-5 combines with J gene TRBJ1-1; D possibly corresponds to TRBD1 (5 bases). Germline CDR1 and CDR2: MNHEY and SVGAGI. Trimming cost V 2 bases and J 7 bases, with 11 bases left between them. The CDR3 runs to 13 residues. The CDR3 coding sequence is TGTGCCAGCAGTTACGTTGGGGCAGGTGAAGCTTTCTTT. Its translation: CASSYVGAGEAFF.

The V and J genes are TRBV7-9 and TRBJ1-2; D perhaps matches TRBD1 (5 bases). From germline, CDR1 is SEHNR and CDR2 FQNEAQ (reference sequence). CDR3 length: 13 residues. The V end lost 3 bases, the J end lost 6 bases, and 11 bases lay between the germline ends. CDR3 DNA sequence: TGTGCCAGCAGCTTGCTGGGGGGGGATGGCTACACCTTC. The encoded protein is CASSLLGGDGYTF.

The CDR3 here is CASIPPYKSAGAEAFF. CDR3 DNA: TGTGCCAGCATCCCACCTTATAAATCTGCCGGTGCTGAAGCTTTCTTT. The chain carries TRBV5-5 and TRBJ1-1; D remains ambiguous. The CDR3 has 16 residues. V lost 6 bases to trimming and J lost 6 bases, with 24 bases between them. The germline V gene encodes CDR1 SGHKS and CDR2 YYEKEE (reference sequence).

The chain joins TRBV11-2 to TRBJ2-5, with D perhaps TRBD1 (6 bases). V lost 4 bases and J lost 1, with 10 bases in between. The length of the CDR3 is 14 residues. Germline assignment: CDR1 SGHAT and CDR2 FQNNGV. The CDR3 reads CASSSGTIQETQYF. CDR3 nucleotides: TGTGCCAGCAGCTCGGGGACAATCCAAGAGACCCAGTACTTC.

This chain links TRBV9 with TRBJ2-2; weak D call: TRBD2 (6 bases). CDR3 length equals 14 residues. V shed 7 bases and J shed 5 bases, with 15 bases lying between them. Germline CDR1 SGDLS, CDR2 YYNGEE. DNA of the CDR3: TGTGCCAGCCGGCCGGGGGTCGAGACCGGGGAGCTGTTTTTT. This encodes CASRPGVETGELFF.

The sample holds one count of this clone. The rearrangement uses TRBV29-1 and TRBJ2-5; TRBD2 matches at 7 bases. CDR1 and CDR2 from the germline V gene are SQVTM and ANQGSEA. With 8 bases clipped from V and 5 bases from J, the junction kept 8 bases outside the gene matches. The length of the CDR3 is 12 residues. The CDR3 loop is CSSKGGIETQYF. The DNA of the CDR3 is TGCAGCTCCAAGGGAGGGATTGAGACCCAGTACTTC.

The chain joins TRBV4-3 to TRBJ2-6; D possibly corresponds to TRBD2 (6 bases). The CDR3 has 18 residues. Germline lookup yields CDR1 LGHNA and CDR2 YSLEER. The V end was cut by 3 bases, the J end by 0 bases, with 15 bases between. CDR3 sequence (DNA): TGCGCCAGCAGCCATGGGGACTCCTCTGTCTCTGGGGCCAACGTCCTGACTTTC. It specifies CASSHGDSSVSGANVLTF.

The J gene is TRBJ1-1, the V gene TRBV4-2, with D tentatively TRBD1 (6 bases). V shed 0 bases and J shed 5 bases, with 13 bases lying between them. From germline, CDR1 is LGHNA and CDR2 YNFKEQ. The CDR3 totals 15 residues. CDR3 sequence (DNA): TGTGCCAGCAGCCAAGATCAGGGGATGGCTACTGAAGCTTTCTTT. The encoded protein is CASSQDQGMATEAFF.

The J gene is TRBJ2-2, the V gene TRBV4-3, with TRBD1 matching over 8 bases. The CDR3 has 16 amino acids. Germline trimming cut 0 bases from V and 3 bases from J; bases unmatched to any gene: 3. Per the germline V gene, CDR1 is LGHNA and CDR2 is YSLEER. The CDR3: CASSQDDRGYTGELFF. CDR3 sequence (DNA): TGCGCCAGCAGCCAAGATGACAGGGGTTACACCGGGGAGCTGTTTTTT.

J is TRBJ2-3 and V is TRBV19, with unresolved D. The germline V and J ends were trimmed by 5 bases and 4 bases, with 10 bases remaining between them. CDR3 length: 13 residues. Per germline, CDR1 LNHDA and CDR2 SQIVND (reference sequence). The CDR3 sequence is CASSPPLPDTQYF. For the CDR3, the DNA is TGTGCCAGTAGTCCCCCCCTCCCAGATACGCAGTATTTT.

The rearrangement links TRBV27 to TRBJ2-7, with D maybe TRBD2 (5 bases). Trimming took off 5 bases at V and 2 bases at J, with 22 bases between the two ends. The CDR3 covers 17 residues. From germline, CDR1 is MNHEY and CDR2 SMNVEV (reference sequence). CDR3 coding DNA: TGTGCCAGCAGTCTGGCCCCCACAGACCCGACTACCTACGAGCAGTACTTC. The encoded protein is CASSLAPTDPTTYEQYF.

This clone was detected only once. This chain joins TRBV7-3 and TRBJ2-4, with D possibly TRBD2 on 5 matching bases. Trimming removed 1 base from V and 7 bases from J, with 11 bases in between. The length of the CDR3 is 14 residues. Germline V CDR1 and CDR2: SGHTA, FQGTGA. CDR3 amino acids: CASSLNGVGNIQYF. In DNA form, the CDR3 reads TGTGCCAGCAGCTTAAACGGGGTCGGGAACATTCAGTACTTC. Complete variable domain (other parts from reference TRBV7-3 and TRBJ2-4): GAGVSQTPSNKVTEKGKYVELRCDPISGHTALYWYRQSLGQGPEFLIYFQGTGAADDSGLPNDRFFAVRPEGSVSTLKIQRTERGDSAVYLCASSLNGVGNIQYFGAGTRLSVL.

The chain recombines TRBV7-9 with TRBJ2-3; TRBD1 matches 11 bases. CDR3 length equals 16 residues. The germline V gene encodes CDR1 SEHNR and CDR2 FQNEAQ (reference sequence). Trimming cost V 5 bases and J 3 bases; bases outside gene matches: 7. The CDR3 sequence: CASSPEGQGVTDTQYF. Here the CDR3 DNA reads TGTGCCAGCAGCCCAGAGGGACAGGGGGTAACAGATACGCAGTATTTT.

This clone occurred a few times. This sequence joins TRBV25-1 and TRBJ2-5, with D possibly being TRBD1 (5 bases). The DNA end lines up better with TRBJ2-7; the J call may be wrong. The length of the CDR3 is 12 residues. Germline assignment: CDR1 MGHDK and CDR2 SYGVNS. The CDR3 nucleotides are TGTGCCAGCAGTCCAGGGTTAGGCGAGCAGTACTTC. Residues: CASSPGLGEQYF.

The chain has TRBV28 and TRBJ2-6; tentatively, D is TRBD2 (5 bases). This CDR3 comprises 15 residues. CDR1 and CDR2 from the germline V gene are MDHEN and SYDVKM. V lost 2 bases, J lost 2 bases, and 7 bases lay in between. The CDR3 DNA follows: TGTGCCAGCAGTTTAGAGGGCCCTGGGGCCAACGTCCTGACTTTC. Translated: CASSLEGPGANVLTF.

This clone came up a few times. The chain joins TRBV4-2 to TRBJ1-2; D remains unclear. The V end lost 0 bases, the J end lost 8 bases, and 13 bases lay between the germline ends. Germline values: CDR1 LGHNA, CDR2 YNFKEQ. CDR3 length: 14 amino acids. CDR3: CASSQDQAAGGYTF. CDR3 in DNA: TGTGCCAGCAGCCAAGATCAAGCGGCGGGAGGCTACACCTTC.

The gene calls are TRBV7-9 and TRBJ2-7, with unresolved D. Germline V lookup: CDR1 SEHNR, CDR2 FQNEAQ (reference sequence). Deletions cut 2 bases from V and 5 bases from J, with 13 bases between. This CDR3 contains 14 residues. CDR3 loop: CASSLLVLPHEQYF. DNA for the CDR3: TGTGCCAGCAGCTTACTAGTATTACCCCACGAGCAGTACTTC.

CDR3 DNA sequence: TGCGCCAGCAGCTTGGAACCCTATCTAGCGGGGAACTCCTACAATGAGCAGTTCTTC. Its translation is CASSLEPYLAGNSYNEQFF. The chain uses TRBV5-1 and TRBJ2-1; TRBD2 matches at 9 bases. The junction had 10 bases not matched to a gene; V was cut back by 0 bases and J by 0 bases. CDR1 and CDR2 (germline): SGHRS, YFSETQ. The CDR3 has 19 residues.

The J gene is TRBJ1-5, the V gene TRBV28; 9 nucleotides agree with TRBD1. The CDR3 runs to 14 residues. From germline, CDR1 is MDHEN and CDR2 SYDVKM. V was pared by 6 bases and J by 4 bases, with 4 bases of the junction left unmatched. The CDR3 DNA is TGTGCCAGCAGGCCCGGGACAGGGAATCAGCCCCAGCATTTT. It is translated as CASRPGTGNQPQHF.

V and J are TRBV4-3 and TRBJ2-6; TRBD2 might be the D (6 bases). V gave up 3 bases and J gave up 0 bases, with 6 bases separating them. The CDR3 extends over 15 amino acids. From germline, CDR1 is LGHNA and CDR2 YSLEER. CDR3 bases: TGCGCCAGCAGCCACGGGGGCTCTGGGGCCAACGTCCTGACTTTC. Translating gives CASSHGGSGANVLTF.

The chain couples TRBV27 to TRBJ1-1; a weak D match, TRBD1 (5 bases). Per germline, CDR1 MNHEY and CDR2 SMNVEV (reference sequence). The germline V and J ends were trimmed by 4 bases and 10 bases, with 22 bases remaining between them. The CDR3 runs 15 residues. Written as DNA, the CDR3 is TGTGCCAGCAGTTCAATAGGGGTCGGATTTCTGGGAGCTTTCTTT. Its translation is CASSSIGVGFLGAFF.

This chain connects TRBV7-3 to TRBJ1-1; D remains ambiguous. The CDR3 extends over 15 amino acids. Germline V gene lookup returns CDR1 SGHTA and CDR2 FQGTGA. With 2 bases removed from V and 0 bases from J, the gap between germline ends came to 10 bases. CDR3 loop: CASSLGPGMNTEAFF. CDR3 DNA sequence: TGTGCCAGCAGCTTAGGTCCGGGGATGAACACTGAAGCTTTCTTT.

The CDR3 region is CSAREGETQYF. The CDR3 coding sequence is TGCAGTGCTAGAGAGGGCGAGACCCAGTACTTC. The V call is TRBV20-1, the J call TRBJ2-5, with D unresolved. V was shortened by 0 bases and J by 5 bases, with 4 bases between the two germline ends. This CDR3 has 11 amino acids. Germline V gene sequence: CDR1 DFQATT, CDR2 SNEGSKA (reference sequence).

A remark on this clone: At the DNA level, this CDR3 is encoded by other sequences in the same sample as well. The chain carries TRBV6-5 and TRBJ1-5; 11 bases line up with TRBD1. V lost 6 bases, J lost 7 bases, and 5 bases stayed unmatched. The germline gives CDR1 MNHEY, CDR2 SVGAGI. This CDR3 region has 14 residues. The CDR3 sequence: CASRGQGAGQPQHF. As DNA, the CDR3 is TGTGCCAGCAGAGGACAGGGGGCCGGGCAGCCCCAGCATTTT.

The chain has TRBV28 and TRBJ2-7; TRBD1 matches 9 bases. J was trimmed by 5 bases and V by 6 bases; bases with no gene match: 5. Germline-derived CDR1 and CDR2 are MDHEN and SYDVKM. The CDR3 totals 13 residues. The DNA of the CDR3 is TGTGCCAGCAGGGGGACAGGGCTCGACGAGCAGTACTTC. Translating gives CASRGTGLDEQYF.

This chain links TRBV9 with TRBJ2-7; 9 positions match TRBD1. From germline, CDR1 is SGDLS and CDR2 YYNGEE. The V gene end was trimmed by 0 bases and the J gene end by 5 bases; junction bases not matched to a gene: 9. The CDR3 extends over 16 amino acids. This CDR3 reads CASSVAGTGRSDEQYF. The DNA of the CDR3 is TGTGCCAGCAGCGTAGCCGGGACAGGGAGATCCGACGAGCAGTACTTC.